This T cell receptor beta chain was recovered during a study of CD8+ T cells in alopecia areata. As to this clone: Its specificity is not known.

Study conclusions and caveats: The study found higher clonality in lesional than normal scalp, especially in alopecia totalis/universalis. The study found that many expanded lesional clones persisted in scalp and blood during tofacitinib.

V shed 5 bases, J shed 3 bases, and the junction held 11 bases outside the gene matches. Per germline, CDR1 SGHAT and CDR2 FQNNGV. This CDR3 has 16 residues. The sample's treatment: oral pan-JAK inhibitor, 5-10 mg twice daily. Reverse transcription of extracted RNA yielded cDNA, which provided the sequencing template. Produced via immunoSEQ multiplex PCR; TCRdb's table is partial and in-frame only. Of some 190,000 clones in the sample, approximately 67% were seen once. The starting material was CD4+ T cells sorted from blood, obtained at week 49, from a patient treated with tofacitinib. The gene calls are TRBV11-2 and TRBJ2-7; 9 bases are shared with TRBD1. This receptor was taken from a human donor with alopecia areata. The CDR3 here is CASSLIGTGSIYEQYF. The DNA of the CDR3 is TGTGCCAGCAGCCTGATAGGGACAGGGAGTATCTACGAGCAGTACTTC.